This T cell receptor beta chain appears in the sequencing data of a study of T-cell memory formation after mild COVID-19. Overall study results and limits: Contracting clones from day 15 to 85 showed balanced CD4/CD8; later expanders favored CD4+. Clones that contracted clustered mainly in CM and EM if CD4+ and in EMRA if CD8+. What remained unconfirmed was the SARS-CoV-2 specificity of second-wave clones peaking on day 37.

Concerning this clonotype: Its antigen is as yet unknown.

Each CDR3 protein gets one entry after TCRdb re-called the 5' RACE reads with MiXCR. The sample lists more than 250,000 distinct CDR3 sequences; approximately 19% were seen once. The sample taken for sequencing was PBMCs or a T cell subset sorted from them (not recorded which). The source is a man younger than 30 who had mild COVID-19 (a few samples of this study predate the infection). Cell type and time point are not known.

The CDR3 spells CASRLDRVSERQETQYF. CDR3 nucleotide sequence: TGTGCCAGCAGACTGGACAGGGTTTCAGAAAGACAAGAGACCCAGTACTTC. The chain links TRBV11-1 to TRBJ2-5; 8 positions match TRBD1. Germline CDR1 SGHAT, CDR2 FQDESV (reference sequence). The ends lost 6 bases at V and 2 bases at J; junction bases unmatched: 14. The CDR3 consists of 17 residues.